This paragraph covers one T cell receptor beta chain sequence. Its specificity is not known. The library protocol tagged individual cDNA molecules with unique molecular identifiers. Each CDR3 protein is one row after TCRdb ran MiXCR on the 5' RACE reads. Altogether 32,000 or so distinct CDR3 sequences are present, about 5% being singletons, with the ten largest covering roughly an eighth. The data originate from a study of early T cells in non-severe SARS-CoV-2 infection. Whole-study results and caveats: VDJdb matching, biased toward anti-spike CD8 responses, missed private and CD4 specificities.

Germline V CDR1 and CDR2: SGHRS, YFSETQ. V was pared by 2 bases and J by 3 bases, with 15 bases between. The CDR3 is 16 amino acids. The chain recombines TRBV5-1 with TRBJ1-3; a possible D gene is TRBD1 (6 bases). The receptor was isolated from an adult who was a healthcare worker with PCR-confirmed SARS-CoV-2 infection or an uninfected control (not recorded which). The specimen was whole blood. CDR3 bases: TGCGCCAGCAGCTTCGGACAACAGGGAAGTGGAAACACCATATATTTT. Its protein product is CASSFGQQGSGNTIYF.